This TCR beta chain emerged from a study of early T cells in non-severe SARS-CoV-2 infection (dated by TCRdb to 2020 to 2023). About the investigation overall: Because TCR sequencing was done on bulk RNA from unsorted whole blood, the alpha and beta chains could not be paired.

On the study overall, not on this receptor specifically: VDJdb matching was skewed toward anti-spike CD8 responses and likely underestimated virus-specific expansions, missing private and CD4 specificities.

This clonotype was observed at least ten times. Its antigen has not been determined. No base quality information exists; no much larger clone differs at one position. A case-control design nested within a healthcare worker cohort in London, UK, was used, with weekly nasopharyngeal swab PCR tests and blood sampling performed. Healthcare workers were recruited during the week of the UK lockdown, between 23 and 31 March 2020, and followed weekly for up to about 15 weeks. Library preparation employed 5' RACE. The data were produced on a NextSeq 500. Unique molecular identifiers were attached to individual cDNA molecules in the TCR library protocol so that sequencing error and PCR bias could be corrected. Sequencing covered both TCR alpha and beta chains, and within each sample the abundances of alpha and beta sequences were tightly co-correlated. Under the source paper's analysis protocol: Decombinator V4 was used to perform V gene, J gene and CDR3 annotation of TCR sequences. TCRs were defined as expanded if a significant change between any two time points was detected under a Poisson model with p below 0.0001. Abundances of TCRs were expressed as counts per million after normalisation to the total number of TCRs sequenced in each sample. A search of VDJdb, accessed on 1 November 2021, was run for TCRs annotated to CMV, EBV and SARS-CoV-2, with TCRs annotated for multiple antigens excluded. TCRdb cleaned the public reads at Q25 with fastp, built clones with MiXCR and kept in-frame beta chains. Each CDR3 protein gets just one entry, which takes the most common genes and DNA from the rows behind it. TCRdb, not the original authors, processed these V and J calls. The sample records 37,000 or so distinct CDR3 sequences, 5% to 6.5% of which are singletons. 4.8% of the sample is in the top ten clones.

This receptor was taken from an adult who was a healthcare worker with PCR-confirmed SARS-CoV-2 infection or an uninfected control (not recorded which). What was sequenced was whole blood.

The encoded CDR3 is CASSLSRTGYEAFF. The bases read TGTGCCAGCAGCTTGTCCAGGACAGGGTATGAAGCTTTCTTT. The rearranged segments are TRBV5-6 and TRBJ1-1; the junction holds 8 bases that match TRBD1. Spanning cysteine to phenylalanine, the CDR3 consists of 14 amino acids. Only the CDR3 DNA stays, 42 bases, in frame from base 1. The germline V gene sets CDR1 to SGHDT and CDR2 to YYEEEE. V ends up 1 base short and J 7 bases short, with an unmatched junction base count of 6.